One sample yielded the 17 T cell receptor beta chains listed below, sequenced in a study of shared clonotypes between healthy human individuals. Method: immunoSEQ multiplex PCR; TCRdb's copy keeps in-frame clones and lacks some. This sample yields about 600,000 clones, of which around 77% are seen a single time; around 12% belongs to the top ten. The sample was PBMCs. The receptor set was obtained from a woman in her thirties or forties in good health. Some clones in this sample may be carry-over from other donors' samples.

The gene calls are TRBV10-2 and TRBJ1-2; no firm D call. The CDR3 runs to 12 residues. V was shortened by 2 bases and J by 8 bases, with 9 bases between the two germline ends. Looked up from germline, CDR1 is WSHSY and CDR2 is SAAADI. In nucleotides, the CDR3 is TGCGCCAGCAGTGAGGAGGGTTTGGGCTACACCTTC. It is translated as CASSEEGLGYTF.

This chain joins TRBV19 and TRBJ2-7; 7 bases map to TRBD1. CDR1 and CDR2 from the germline V gene are LNHDA and SQIVND (reference sequence). The CDR3 is made up of 13 amino acids. The J segment lost 7 bases and the V segment lost 7 bases, leaving 10 bases of the junction unmatched. CDR3 residues: CASKGQGEFEQYF. CDR3 DNA sequence: TGTGCCAGTAAAGGGCAGGGGGAATTTGAGCAGTACTTC.

V usage is TRBV5-1 and J usage is TRBJ2-3; 12 positions agree with TRBD2. J lost 5 bases, V lost 2 bases, and 3 bases had no gene match. CDR3 size: 15 residues. From germline, CDR1 is SGHRS and CDR2 YFSETQ. The CDR3 DNA reads TGCGCCAGCAGCTTCGCACTAGCGGGGGGAGATACGCAGTATTTT. Its protein is CASSFALAGGDTQYF.

V is TRBV10-1 and J is TRBJ2-3, with D possibly being TRBD2 (6 bases). The germline V gene encodes CDR1 WNHNN and CDR2 SYGVQD (reference sequence). This CDR3 is 14 amino acids long. Deletions cut 6 bases from V and 5 bases from J, with 15 bases between. The CDR3 sequence: CASSPGGSGDTQYF. The CDR3 bases are TGCGCCAGCAGCCCCGGGGGTAGCGGAGATACGCAGTATTTT.

This clone was counted once. The chain carries TRBV6-5 and TRBJ2-3; the D gene is possibly TRBD2 (5 bases). Trimming cost V 7 bases and J 3 bases, with 11 bases left between them. The CDR3 spans 13 residues. Germline lookup yields CDR1 MNHEY and CDR2 SVGAGI. The CDR3 sequence is CASTSPGTDTQYF. In DNA, the CDR3 is TGTGCCAGCACTAGCCCCGGGACAGATACGCAGTATTTT.

The chain uses TRBV7-9 and TRBJ2-1; 12 bases fit TRBD2. The CDR3 extends over 16 amino acids. V was pared by 4 bases and J by 3 bases, with 4 bases of the junction left unmatched. The germline V gene encodes CDR1 SEHNR and CDR2 FQNEAQ (reference sequence). Here the CDR3 DNA reads TGTGCCAGCAGCTCCCTAGCGGGAGGGATCTACAATGAGCAGTTCTTC. Translating gives CASSSLAGGIYNEQFF.

The rearrangement joins TRBV28 to TRBJ1-5; perhaps TRBD1 as D (6 bases). CDR1 is MDHEN and CDR2 is SYDVKM in the germline V gene. The CDR3 totals 14 residues. V was clipped by 6 bases and J by 1 base, with 10 bases between them. The chain's CDR3 is CASRRRGSNQPQHF. CDR3 bases: TGTGCCAGCAGAAGAAGGGGGAGCAATCAGCCCCAGCATTTT.

The chain uses TRBV30 and TRBJ2-3; perhaps TRBD2 as D (6 bases). CDR3 size: 14 residues. Looked up from germline, CDR1 is GTSNPN and CDR2 is SVGIG (reference sequence). V was trimmed by 2 bases and J by 6 bases, leaving 15 bases between them. CDR3 loop: CAWSTGDSRDTQYF. The CDR3 DNA sequence: TGTGCCTGGAGTACGGGAGACAGCCGGGATACGCAGTATTTT.

The J gene is TRBJ2-7, the V gene TRBV28; 9 nucleotides align to TRBD2. V gave up 1 base and J gave up 0 bases; unmatched junction bases: 4. CDR3 length equals 16 residues. CDR1 is MDHEN, CDR2 SYDVKM, per germline. The CDR3 nucleotides are TGTGCCAGCAGTTTATTGGCTAGCGGGGCCTCCTACGAGCAGTACTTC. Translating it yields CASSLLASGASYEQYF.

The V and J genes are TRBV4-3 and TRBJ2-2, with unresolved D. Germline V gene lookup returns CDR1 LGHNA and CDR2 YSLEER. The CDR3 has 17 residues. V was clipped by 1 base and J by 1 base, with 13 bases between them. Written as DNA, the CDR3 is TGCGCCAGCAGCCAAGTTCGATCATCGGTGAACACCGGGGAGCTGTTTTTT. Residues: CASSQVRSSVNTGELFF.

V gene TRBV5-1 combines with J gene TRBJ2-3; 9 bases are shared with TRBD1. The CDR3 has 14 amino acids. Per the germline V gene, CDR1 is SGHRS and CDR2 is YFSETQ. The ends lost 3 bases at V and 3 bases at J; junction bases unmatched: 2. For the CDR3, the DNA is TGCGCCAGCAGCTCACAGGGGGCAACAGATACGCAGTATTTT. This codes for CASSSQGATDTQYF.

This rearrangement joins TRBV5-1 to TRBJ1-1, with 7 bases that match TRBD1. The V gene end was trimmed by 7 bases and the J gene end by 1 base; junction bases not matched to a gene: 1. Looked up from germline, CDR1 is SGHRS and CDR2 is YFSETQ. This CDR3 comprises 12 residues. This chain's CDR3 is CASGTANTEAFF. For the CDR3, the DNA is TGCGCCAGCGGGACAGCGAACACTGAAGCTTTCTTT.

In its sample, this clone was seen many times. This chain links TRBV5-8 with TRBJ2-7; D ambiguous. The CDR3 consists of 14 residues. V lost 2 bases and J lost 0, with 9 bases in between. Germline CDR1 and CDR2: SGHTS and YDEGEE. The CDR3 region has the DNA TGTGCCAGCAGCTTACAACAGCACTCCTACGAGCAGTACTTC. It codes for CASSLQQHSYEQYF.

This clone was recorded once. The chain couples TRBV30 to TRBJ2-5; D is uncertain. The CDR3 length is 13 residues. Per the germline V gene, CDR1 is GTSNPN and CDR2 is SVGIG (reference sequence). The V gene lost 3 bases and the J gene lost 1 base, with 9 bases spanning the gap. CDR3 nucleotides: TGTGCCTGGAGATGGACGGCCCAAGAGACCCAGTACTTC. Its protein product is CAWRWTAQETQYF. The whole variable domain, filled in from reference TRBV30 and TRBJ2-5, reads SQTIHQWPATLVQPVGSPLSLECTVEGTSNPNLYWYRQAAGRGLQLLFYSVGIGQISSEVPQNLSASRPQDRQFILSSKKLLLSDSGFYLCAWRWTAQETQYFGPGTRLLVL.

About this clone itself: This likely traces to a read error, being one base from a far larger clone. Other DNA variants within this sample encode the same CDR3. The chain couples TRBV30 to TRBJ1-2; no firm D call. V was trimmed by 0 bases and J by 4 bases, leaving 9 bases between them. The CDR3 is 13 amino acids. Germline V gene data show CDR1 as GTSNPN and CDR2 as SVGIG (reference sequence). This CDR3 reads CAWSVHRTYGYTF. The CDR3 DNA sequence: TGTGCCTGGAGTGTCCACAGAACCTATGGCTACACCTTC.

The genes are TRBV20-1 and TRBJ2-7, with D unclear. Germline V gives CDR1 DFQATT, CDR2 SNEGSKA (reference sequence). Trimming pared 7 bases from V and 3 bases from J, leaving 1 base between. This CDR3 comprises 8 residues. CDR3 in DNA: TGCAGTGACTACGAGCAGTACTTC. Encoded protein: CSDYEQYF.

V gene TRBV11-2 combines with J gene TRBJ1-5; maybe TRBD1 (5 bases). The V and J ends lost 5 bases and 3 bases respectively, with 14 bases between them. From germline, CDR1 is SGHAT and CDR2 FQNNGV. The CDR3 is made up of 15 amino acids. CDR3 bases: TGTGCCAGCAGCCCCGGGGCAGGGTACAATCAGCCCCAGCATTTT. It yields the protein CASSPGAGYNQPQHF.